This T cell receptor (beta chain) was sequenced for a study of molecular identifiers for immune sequencing clone quantification. Previously reported methods and listed TCR primers produced the bulk TCR libraries. One entry per CDR3 protein, called by TCRdb with MiXCR from the PCR reads. The table lists hundreds of thousands of distinct CDR3 sequences, less than 30% of them singletons. The CDR3 extends over 12 amino acids. Germline CDR1 MDHEN, CDR2 SYDVKM. Trimming stripped 5 bases from V and 4 bases from J, with 8 bases between. This clonotype was seen many times. The sequencing sample was made of naive CD8+ T cells from blood, with Jurkat cell RNA spiked in. Subset given: FACS-sorted CD8+CD4-CCR7+CD45RA+ naive T cells. The sequence was obtained from a human donor in good health. Some libraries in this study had Jurkat cell RNA spiked in. This chain connects TRBV28 to TRBJ2-5; D remains ambiguous. In DNA, the CDR3 is TGTGCCAGCAGTCGGACCCTAGAGACCCAGTACTTC. Protein sequence: CASSRTLETQYF.